The 30 T cell receptor beta chains below all came from one sample that was sequenced in a study of shared clonotypes between healthy human individuals. CD8 cells classed as naive were CD45RO-negative and positively selected for CCR7, excluding terminally differentiated effector memory CD45RA+ cells. The table came from immunoSEQ multiplex PCR; TCRdb's copy has only in-frame clones and leaves some out. The data contain hundreds of thousands of clones, 96% of them singletons. Sequenced input: naive CD8+ T cells sorted from blood. These receptors came from a woman in her 30s in good health.

Comments on this clone: The sample holds other DNA sequences that translate to the same CDR3. The chain couples TRBV7-9 to TRBJ2-7; D is possibly TRBD1 or TRBD2 (5 bases each). Germline lookup yields CDR1 SEHNR and CDR2 FQNEAQ (reference sequence). The CDR3 has 13 residues. V was cut by 6 bases and J by 3 bases, with 12 bases left in between. CDR3: CASSPRDGYEQYF. CDR3 nucleotide sequence: TGTGCCAGCAGTCCACGGGACGGCTACGAGCAGTACTTC. Looking up the rest from reference TRBV7-9 and TRBJ2-7 gives the full variable domain: DTGVSQNPRHKITKRGQNVTFRCDPISEHNRLYWYRQTLGQGPEFLTYFQNEAQLEKSRLLSDRFSAERPKGSFSTLEIQRTEQGDSAMYLCASSPRDGYEQYFGPGTRLTVT.

The chain recombines TRBV7-1 with TRBJ2-3; D is unresolved. TRBV7-1 is given ORF status, its function remaining uncertain. This CDR3 is built from 13 residues. V was shortened by 5 bases and J by 4 bases, with 10 bases between the two germline ends. The CDR3 DNA reads TGTGCCAGCAGCACCGGCTCGGCAGATACGCAGTATTTT. Protein: CASSTGSADTQYF.

This sequence joins TRBV5-4 and TRBJ2-5; a weak D match, TRBD2 (6 bases). Germline assignment: CDR1 SGHNT and CDR2 YYREEE (reference sequence). Between the trimmed V and J ends, which lost 7 bases and 5 bases, there was a span of 15 bases. This CDR3 comprises 13 residues. CDR3 nucleotides: TGTGCCAGCCAATGGGAGGTTGGGGAGACCCAGTACTTC. It codes for CASQWEVGETQYF.

In the case of this clone: Other DNA sequences in this specimen translate into the identical CDR3. In DNA, the CDR3 is TGTGCCAGCAGCTTGGTTGGCGGGGAGTACGAGCAGTACTTC. Amino acid sequence: CASSLVGGEYEQYF. The J gene is TRBJ2-7, the V gene TRBV5-4; D is possibly TRBD2 (6 bases). The V gene lost 0 bases and the J gene lost 4 bases, with 11 bases spanning the gap. Germline V gives CDR1 SGHNT, CDR2 YYREEE (reference sequence). The CDR3 runs to 14 residues.

This CDR3 is CASSTQTGELFF. The DNA of the CDR3 is TGTGCCAGCAGTACCCAGACCGGGGAGCTGTTTTTT. The rearrangement joins TRBV6-5 to TRBJ2-2; D is undetermined. CDR1 is MNHEY and CDR2 is SVGAGI in the germline V gene. The CDR3 runs to 12 residues. Trimming left V 5 bases short and J 5 bases short, with 6 bases between.

This sequence joins TRBV5-6 and TRBJ2-7; 9 nucleotides match TRBD2. Germline-derived CDR1 and CDR2 are SGHDT and YYEEEE. This CDR3 is built from 17 residues. Trimming removed 2 bases from V and 3 bases from J; junction bases left unmatched: 12. The CDR3 DNA sequence: TGTGCCAGCAGCTTATCAATGGCGGGAGGGGACAGCTACGAGCAGTACTTC. Protein sequence: CASSLSMAGGDSYEQYF.

This clone turned up a few times. The sample carries other DNA sequences with the same CDR3. The V and J genes are TRBV27 and TRBJ1-5, with 10 nucleotides matching TRBD1. Trimming at V came to 5 bases and at J to 2 bases, leaving 3 bases not matched to a gene. This CDR3 has 15 residues. Germline V CDR1 and CDR2: MNHEY, SMNVEV (reference sequence). CDR3: CASSPGTGGNQPQHF. DNA of the CDR3: TGTGCCAGCAGTCCAGGGACAGGGGGCAATCAGCCCCAGCATTTT.

V is TRBV15 and J is TRBJ2-1, with D perhaps matching TRBD1 (5 bases). The germline V and J ends were trimmed by 8 bases and 5 bases, with 13 bases remaining between them. The germline CDR1 and CDR2 sequences are LNHNV and YYDKDF (reference sequence). This CDR3 spans 13 amino acids. CDR3 protein: CATRTLGDNEQFF. CDR3 sequence (DNA): TGTGCCACCCGGACATTAGGCGACAATGAGCAGTTCTTC.

This rearrangement joins TRBV11-2 to TRBJ1-1, with D unclear. Trimming removed 3 bases from V and 4 bases from J, with 9 bases in between. The CDR3 has 13 residues. CDR1 and CDR2 (germline): SGHAT, FQNNGV. The CDR3 is CASSFGGITEAFF. CDR3 nucleotide sequence: TGTGCCAGCAGCTTCGGAGGGATCACTGAAGCTTTCTTT.

The J gene is TRBJ2-7, the V gene TRBV7-9; 14 bases fit TRBD2. This CDR3 is built from 17 residues. CDR1 and CDR2 from the germline V gene are SEHNR and FQNEAQ (reference sequence). Trimming took 3 bases from V and 4 from J; bases not matched to a gene: 8. The CDR3 region is CASSFPAGLAGEYEQYF. The CDR3 DNA sequence: TGTGCCAGCAGCTTTCCTGCGGGACTAGCGGGAGAATACGAGCAGTACTTC.

The J gene is TRBJ2-5, the V gene TRBV28; D is possibly TRBD2 (5 bases). This CDR3 is 14 amino acids long. Germline V gene data show CDR1 as MDHEN and CDR2 as SYDVKM. Trimming cost V 5 bases and J 2 bases, with 12 bases left between them. CDR3 amino acids: CASSPPGRQETQYF. Here the CDR3 DNA reads TGTGCCAGCAGTCCTCCGGGGAGACAAGAGACCCAGTACTTC.

The V call is TRBV5-4, the J call TRBJ1-1; D may be TRBD1 (6 bases). Trimming removed 5 bases from V and 0 bases from J, with 20 bases in between. Germline V gene sequence: CDR1 SGHNT, CDR2 YYREEE (reference sequence). The CDR3 loop spans 17 amino acids. Here the CDR3 reads CASSYDRGLLMNTEAFF. The CDR3 DNA is TGTGCCAGCAGTTATGATCGGGGGCTTCTTATGAACACTGAAGCTTTCTTT.

In DNA, the CDR3 is TGTGCCAGCAGTTATTCAGTGGTGGGGGATACTGAAGCTTTCTTT. It yields the protein CASSYSVVGDTEAFF. V and J are TRBV6-5 and TRBJ1-1; possible D gene TRBD1, 5 bases. The CDR3 is 15 amino acids. The V end was cut by 3 bases, the J end by 5 bases, with 16 bases between. The germline gives CDR1 MNHEY, CDR2 SVGAGI.

J is TRBJ1-1 and V is TRBV19, with 12 bases identical to TRBD1. This CDR3 comprises 17 residues. J gave up 3 bases and V 3 bases, and 8 bases lay outside the gene matches. The germline V gene has CDR1 LNHDA and CDR2 SQIVND (reference sequence). The CDR3 DNA follows: TGTGCCAGTAGTATCCGAGGGGACAGGGGGCGCGACACTGAAGCTTTCTTT. It translates to CASSIRGDRGRDTEAFF.

The chain uses TRBV13 and TRBJ2-5, with 9 bases identical to TRBD2. The V gene's germline CDR1 is PRHDT and CDR2 FYEKMQ (reference sequence). Trimming at V came to 5 bases and at J to 4 bases, leaving 11 bases not matched to a gene. This CDR3 has 16 amino acids. CDR3 sequence: CASSHRAGGGGETQYF. As DNA, the CDR3 is TGTGCCAGCAGCCACCGAGCGGGAGGCGGGGGAGAGACCCAGTACTTC.

The rearrangement links TRBV28 to TRBJ2-5, with a weak D call TRBD1 (6 bases). Trimming took 2 bases from V and 4 from J, leaving 11 bases between them. The germline V gene has CDR1 MDHEN and CDR2 SYDVKM. The CDR3 extends over 14 amino acids. This CDR3 reads CASSLTTGRETQYF. CDR3 in DNA: TGTGCCAGCAGTTTAACCACAGGGAGAGAGACCCAGTACTTC.

The CDR3 region has the DNA TGTGCCAGCAGTTTAGGCCGGGGGAGCGCAACTAATGAAAAACTGTTTTTT. Translation: CASSLGRGSATNEKLFF. This chain uses TRBV28 with TRBJ1-4; D may be TRBD1 (5 bases). Germline lookup yields CDR1 MDHEN and CDR2 SYDVKM. The CDR3 has 17 residues. Deletions cut 2 bases from V and 0 bases from J, with 13 bases between.

The chain recombines TRBV28 with TRBJ1-5, with D perhaps matching TRBD1 (5 bases). The CDR3 spans 14 residues. The germline V gene encodes CDR1 MDHEN and CDR2 SYDVKM. V lost 2 bases and J lost 6, with 11 bases in between. The CDR3 sequence: CASSLGRERQPQHF. In DNA form, the CDR3 reads TGTGCCAGCAGTTTAGGCAGGGAGCGTCAGCCCCAGCATTTT.

CDR3 DNA sequence: TGTGCCAGCAGCTTGGCAGGGCTGGGGCGGTTCTTC. It is translated as CASSLAGLGRFF. J is TRBJ2-1 and V is TRBV5-6; D perhaps matches TRBD1 (5 bases). V lost 0 bases and J 15 bases, leaving 13 bases between the germline ends. CDR1 and CDR2 from the germline V gene are SGHDT and YYEEEE. The CDR3 totals 12 residues.

V gene TRBV10-1 combines with J gene TRBJ2-1; no clear D gene. This CDR3 has 13 residues. CDR1 is WNHNN, CDR2 SYGVQD, per germline (reference sequence). Trimming cost V 1 base and J 7 bases, with 8 bases left between them. This CDR3 is CASSEYGWNEQFF. Here the CDR3 DNA reads TGCGCCAGCAGTGAGTATGGGTGGAATGAGCAGTTCTTC.

The V call is TRBV6-1, the J call TRBJ2-5, with 7 nucleotides matching TRBD1. This CDR3 spans 14 amino acids. After removal of 2 bases from V and 5 bases from J, the junction contained 5 bases not matched to a gene. Germline loops: CDR1 MNHNS, CDR2 SASEGT. In DNA form, the CDR3 reads TGTGCCAGCAGTGAATGGAGCAGGGGGGAGACCCAGTACTTC. Encoded protein: CASSEWSRGETQYF.

This clone was observed a few times. V usage is TRBV7-8 and J usage is TRBJ1-4, with unresolved D. V gave up 4 bases and J gave up 2 bases, with 11 bases separating them. This CDR3 region has 15 residues. Germline V gene sequence: CDR1 SGHVS, CDR2 FQNEAQ. CDR3 sequence (DNA): TGTGCCAGCAGCTCTAGGGATGCTACTAATGAAAAACTGTTTTTT. Translated: CASSSRDATNEKLFF.

This clone has just one count. DNA of the CDR3: TGTGCCAGCAGTGAAGGTGCGGGAATCAATGAGCAGTTCTTC. Translating gives CASSEGAGINEQFF. J is TRBJ2-1 and V is TRBV2; maybe TRBD2 (6 bases). Per the germline V gene, CDR1 is SNHLY and CDR2 is FYNNEI. The CDR3 is 14 residues long. Trimming stripped 1 base from V and 6 bases from J, with 10 bases between.

The rearrangement links TRBV5-6 to TRBJ1-1, with 7 bases that match TRBD1. This CDR3 spans 14 amino acids. With V trimmed by 3 bases and J by 7 bases, 9 bases remained unmatched. The V gene's germline CDR1 is SGHDT and CDR2 YYEEEE. The CDR3 coding sequence is TGTGCCAGCAGCTATTACAGGGGCTCCATTGAAGCTTTCTTT. Translating gives CASSYYRGSIEAFF. The entire variable domain, with the rest obtained from reference TRBV5-6 and TRBJ1-1, is as follows: DAGVTQSPTHLIKTRGQQVTLRCSPKSGHDTVSWYQQALGQGPQFIFQYYEEEERQRGNFPDRFSGHQFPNYSSELNVNALLLGDSALYLCASSYYRGSIEAFFGQGTRLTVV.

The J gene is TRBJ1-5, the V gene TRBV5-6; no firm D call. CDR3 length: 15 residues. In germline, CDR1 is SGHDT, CDR2 YYEEEE. The V end lost 0 bases, the J end lost 5 bases, and 12 bases lay between the germline ends. DNA of the CDR3: TGTGCCAGCAGCTTGGTGGGGAATCCGTATCAGCCCCAGCATTTT. It codes for CASSLVGNPYQPQHF. Drawing the rest from reference TRBV5-6 and TRBJ1-5, the complete variable domain is DAGVTQSPTHLIKTRGQQVTLRCSPKSGHDTVSWYQQALGQGPQFIFQYYEEEERQRGNFPDRFSGHQFPNYSSELNVNALLLGDSALYLCASSLVGNPYQPQHFGDGTRLSIL.

The chain recombines TRBV7-8 with TRBJ1-1, with D perhaps TRBD1 (6 bases). The germline V gene encodes CDR1 SGHVS and CDR2 FQNEAQ. The germline V and J ends were trimmed by 2 bases and 0 bases, with 10 bases remaining between them. This CDR3 contains 15 residues. The chain's CDR3 is CASSLRAGVNTEAFF. CDR3 DNA sequence: TGTGCCAGCAGCTTAAGGGCAGGGGTGAACACTGAAGCTTTCTTT.

This CDR3 is CAWSFTQDYGYTF. The CDR3 coding sequence is TGTGCCTGGAGTTTTACACAGGACTATGGCTACACCTTC. The gene calls are TRBV30 and TRBJ1-2, with a weak D call TRBD1 (5 bases). The germline CDR1 and CDR2 sequences are GTSNPN and SVGIG (reference sequence). The CDR3 is made up of 13 amino acids. V lost 2 bases, J lost 3 bases, and 10 bases lay in between.

The chain couples TRBV6-6 to TRBJ1-1; no definite D call. Per germline, CDR1 MNHNY and CDR2 SVGAGI (reference sequence). The CDR3 is made up of 12 amino acids. Deletions cut 5 bases from V and 1 base from J, with 5 bases between. CDR3 region: CASSLANTEAFF. The CDR3, as DNA: TGTGCCAGCAGTCTCGCGAACACTGAAGCTTTCTTT.

The rearrangement links TRBV5-6 to TRBJ2-5; TRBD1 aligns across 9 bases. The germline CDR1 and CDR2 sequences are SGHDT and YYEEEE. The CDR3 has 14 residues. Trimming took 4 bases from V and 6 from J; bases not matched to a gene: 7. The CDR3 nucleotides are TGTGCCAGCAGCATACAGGGGGCTTTGCAGACCCAGTACTTC. This sequence encodes CASSIQGALQTQYF.

This clone occurred once. V is TRBV18 and J is TRBJ2-4, with D possibly matching TRBD1 (5 bases). There are 14 residues in the CDR3. Trimming took 6 bases from V and 6 from J, leaving 15 bases between them. CDR1 and CDR2 (germline): KGHSH, LQKENI. CDR3 sequence: CASSKKRQRNIQYF. CDR3 sequence (DNA): TGTGCCAGCTCGAAAAAGCGACAGAGAAACATTCAGTACTTC.